This is a list of T cell receptor beta chains from one sample in a study of cytomegalovirus exposure and HLA in healthy donors. The table came from immunoSEQ multiplex PCR; TCRdb's copy has only in-frame clones and leaves some out. The sample carries 270,000 or so clones, 86% recorded once. Sequenced: PBMCs. The receptors were gathered from a man aged 35 to 55 in good health and CMV-seropositive. Each CDR3 is given without its conserved first and last residue.

v_call	cdr3_length	cdr3_aa
TRBV7-2	14	ASSLVQGRSGTEAF
TRBV19	13	ASSIPGGRSYEQY
TRBV7-9	15	ASSLGVHAGGGGEQY
TRBV25-1	15	ASSDTILAGSTDTQY
TRBV7-8	13	ASSVVAGLKTEAF
TRBV19	15	ASSIAQWDLNTGELF
TRBV6-4	13	ASRPLAGANNEQF
TRBV4-2	14	ASSPRTSGSTDTQY
TRBV4-3	14	ASSQLRGGGPYEQY
TRBV5-1	12	ASSGGQGNTEAF
TRBV28	12	ATVSQGGSYEQY
TRBV14	11	ASSQPTGKEQF
TRBV2	9	ASSETPRQY
TRBV4-1	16	ASSPSIPVGTSGYEQY
TRBV14	12	ASSQELASDEQF
TRBV18	13	ASSPGTGPGNTIY
TRBV7-9	12	ASSHPGLYDEQF
TRBV7-3	10	ASSFQGDTQY
TRBV7-2	11	ASSPAGNTEAF
TRBV10-3	12	AISREGTNQPQH
TRBV6-5	13	ASSYQGYGANVLT
TRBV27	13	ASSFGRGRGNEQF
TRBV14	17	ASSQELGTGGSGKNIQY
TRBV5-8	11	ASSLARSYEQY
TRBV5-1	14	ASSWGGSGGANVLT
TRBV4-1	13	ASSQSTFGSYEQY
TRBV4-1	14	ASSQELRQGHSPLH
TRBV27	13	ASSLVGQGTQPQH
TRBV23-1	9	ASSPGYGYT
TRBV11-2	9	ASSPRNEQF
TRBV27	10	ASSPPQDIQY